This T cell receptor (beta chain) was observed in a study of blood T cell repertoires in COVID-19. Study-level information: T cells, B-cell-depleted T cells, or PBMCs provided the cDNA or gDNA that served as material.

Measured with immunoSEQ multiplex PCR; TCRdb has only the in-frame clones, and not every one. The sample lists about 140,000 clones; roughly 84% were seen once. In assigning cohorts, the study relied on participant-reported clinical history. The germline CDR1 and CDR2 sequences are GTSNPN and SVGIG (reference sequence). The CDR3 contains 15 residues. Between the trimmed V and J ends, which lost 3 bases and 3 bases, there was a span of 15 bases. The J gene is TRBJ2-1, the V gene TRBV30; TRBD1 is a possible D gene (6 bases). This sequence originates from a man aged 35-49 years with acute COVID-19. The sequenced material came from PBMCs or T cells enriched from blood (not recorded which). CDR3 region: CAWRQGLQGYNEQFF. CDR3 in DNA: TGTGCCTGGAGACAGGGCCTTCAGGGCTACAATGAGCAGTTCTTC.